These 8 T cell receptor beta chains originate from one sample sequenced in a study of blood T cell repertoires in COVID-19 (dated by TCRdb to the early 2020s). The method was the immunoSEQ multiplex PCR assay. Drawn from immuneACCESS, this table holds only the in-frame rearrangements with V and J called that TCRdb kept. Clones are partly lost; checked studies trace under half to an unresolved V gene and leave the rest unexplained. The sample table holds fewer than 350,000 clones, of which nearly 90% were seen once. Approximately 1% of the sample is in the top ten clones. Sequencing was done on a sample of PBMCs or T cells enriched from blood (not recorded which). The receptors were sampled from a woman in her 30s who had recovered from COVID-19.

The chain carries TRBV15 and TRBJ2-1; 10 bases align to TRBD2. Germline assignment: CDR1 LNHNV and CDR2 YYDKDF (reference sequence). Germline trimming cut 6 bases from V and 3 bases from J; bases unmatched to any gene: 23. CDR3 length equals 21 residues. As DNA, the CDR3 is TGTGCCACCAGGACCCCTGCGCTAGCGGGAGTCCCTTCGTTGTACTACAATGAGCAGTTCTTC. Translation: CATRTPALAGVPSLYYNEQFF. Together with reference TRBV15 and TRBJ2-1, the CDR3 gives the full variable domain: DAMVIQNPRYQVTQFGKPVTLSCSQTLNHNVMYWYQQKSSQAPKLLFHYYDKDFNNEADTPDNFQSRRPNTSFCFLDIRSPGLGDTAMYLCATRTPALAGVPSLYYNEQFFGPGTRLTVL.

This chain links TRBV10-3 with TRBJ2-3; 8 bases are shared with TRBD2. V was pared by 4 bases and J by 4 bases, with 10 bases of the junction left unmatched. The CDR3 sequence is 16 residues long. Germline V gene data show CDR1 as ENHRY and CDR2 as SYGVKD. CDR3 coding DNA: TGTGCCATCAGTGGCCCGGGACTAGGGGTCTCAGATACGCAGTATTTT. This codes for CAISGPGLGVSDTQYF.

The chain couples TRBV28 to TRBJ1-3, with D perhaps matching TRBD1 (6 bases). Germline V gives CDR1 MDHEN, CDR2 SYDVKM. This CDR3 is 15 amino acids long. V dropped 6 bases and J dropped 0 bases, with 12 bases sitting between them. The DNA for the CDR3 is TGTGCCAGCAGATATGACAGGAGCTCTGGAAACACCATATATTTT. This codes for CASRYDRSSGNTIYF.

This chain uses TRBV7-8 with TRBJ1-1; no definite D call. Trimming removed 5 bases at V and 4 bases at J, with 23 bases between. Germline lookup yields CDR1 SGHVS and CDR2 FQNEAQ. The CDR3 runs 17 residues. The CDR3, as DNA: TGTGCCAGCAGCCCAAAGGAGCTAACGTCCTTGGGCACTGAAGCTTTCTTT. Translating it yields CASSPKELTSLGTEAFF.

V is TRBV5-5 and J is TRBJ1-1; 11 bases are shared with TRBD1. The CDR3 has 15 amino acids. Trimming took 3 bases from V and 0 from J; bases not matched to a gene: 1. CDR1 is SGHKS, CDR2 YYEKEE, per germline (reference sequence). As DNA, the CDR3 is TGTGCCAGCAGCTCGGACAGGGGGCTGAACACTGAAGCTTTCTTT. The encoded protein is CASSSDRGLNTEAFF.

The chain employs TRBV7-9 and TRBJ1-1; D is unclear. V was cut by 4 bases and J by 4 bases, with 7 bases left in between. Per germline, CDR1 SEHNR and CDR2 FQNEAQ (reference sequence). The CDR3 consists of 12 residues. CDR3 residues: CASSYRSTEAFF. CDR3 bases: TGTGCCAGCAGCTATAGAAGCACTGAAGCTTTCTTT.

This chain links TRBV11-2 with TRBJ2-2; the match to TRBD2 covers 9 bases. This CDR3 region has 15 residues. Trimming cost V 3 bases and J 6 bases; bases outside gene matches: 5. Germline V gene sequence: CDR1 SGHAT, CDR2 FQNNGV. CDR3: CASSFGGRGPGELFF. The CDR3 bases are TGTGCCAGCAGCTTTGGCGGGAGGGGTCCCGGGGAGCTGTTTTTT.

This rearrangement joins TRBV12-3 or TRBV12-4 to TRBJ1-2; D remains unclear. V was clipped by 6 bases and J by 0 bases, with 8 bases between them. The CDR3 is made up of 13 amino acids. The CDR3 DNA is TGTGCCAGCAGACAGTTAGCTAACTATGGCTACACCTTC. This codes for CASRQLANYGYTF.